This entry features one T cell receptor (beta chain) sequence. Antigen: not known. This CDR3 has 17 residues. This sample is part of a study of long-term antiretroviral therapy in people with HIV. General study points: Collection spanned 2004 to 2017; ART regimens may be less effective than current ones.

The assay used was immunoSEQ (version v3.0), run at survey level. Clones were read by immunoSEQ multiplex PCR, and TCRdb kept only the in-frame ones, dropping some. The top ten clones hold 5.5% to 6.5% of a sample with 42,000 or so clones, more than 80% of them seen once. The sample consisted of unsorted PBMCs, taken 3.1 years after starting antiretroviral therapy. The receptor's source is a woman in her fifties or sixties with HIV. The gene calls are TRBV12-2 and TRBJ1-1; the table's TRBD1 call for D was not verified on the DNA. TRBV12-2 corresponds to a pseudogene. Written as DNA, the CDR3 is TGTGCAAGTCGCTTAGAGAGACTGGGGGCGGTAGGGACTGAAGCTTTCTTT. It codes for CASRLERLGAVGTEAFF.